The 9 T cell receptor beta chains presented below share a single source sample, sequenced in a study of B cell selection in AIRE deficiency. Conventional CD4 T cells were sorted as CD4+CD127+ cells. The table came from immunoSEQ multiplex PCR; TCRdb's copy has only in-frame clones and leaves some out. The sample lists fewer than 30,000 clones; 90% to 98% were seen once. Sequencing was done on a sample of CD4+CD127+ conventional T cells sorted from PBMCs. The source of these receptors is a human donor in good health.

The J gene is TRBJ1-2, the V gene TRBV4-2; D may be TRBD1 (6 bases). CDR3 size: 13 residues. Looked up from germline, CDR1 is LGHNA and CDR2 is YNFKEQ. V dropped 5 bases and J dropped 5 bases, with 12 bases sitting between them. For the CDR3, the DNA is TGTGCCAGCAGCTTGGCAGGGGCTTATGGCTACACCTTC. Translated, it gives CASSLAGAYGYTF.

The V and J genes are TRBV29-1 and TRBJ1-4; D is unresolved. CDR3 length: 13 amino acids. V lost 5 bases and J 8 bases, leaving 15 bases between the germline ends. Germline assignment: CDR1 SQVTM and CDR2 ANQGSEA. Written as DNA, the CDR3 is TGCAGCGTTTCTGGGAGTCTAGGGGAAAAACTGTTTTTT. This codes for CSVSGSLGEKLFF.

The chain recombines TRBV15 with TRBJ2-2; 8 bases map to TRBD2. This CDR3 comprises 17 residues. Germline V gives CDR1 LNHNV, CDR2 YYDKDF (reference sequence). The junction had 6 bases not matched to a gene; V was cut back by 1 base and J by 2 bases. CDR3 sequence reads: CATSRGSSGINTGELFF. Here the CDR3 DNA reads TGTGCCACCAGCAGAGGAAGTAGCGGGATTAACACCGGGGAGCTGTTTTTT.

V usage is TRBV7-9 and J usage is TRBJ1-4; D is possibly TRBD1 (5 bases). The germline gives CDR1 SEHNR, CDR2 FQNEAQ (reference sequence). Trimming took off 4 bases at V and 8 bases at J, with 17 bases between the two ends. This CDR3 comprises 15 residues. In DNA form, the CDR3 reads TGTGCCAGCAGCTGGGGCGGGGGGGGTGGCGAAAAACTGTTTTTT. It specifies CASSWGGGGGEKLFF.

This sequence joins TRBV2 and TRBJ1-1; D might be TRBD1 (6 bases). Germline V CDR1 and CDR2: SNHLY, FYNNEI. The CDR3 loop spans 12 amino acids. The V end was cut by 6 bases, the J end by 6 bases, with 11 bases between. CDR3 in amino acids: CASRNRAAEAFF. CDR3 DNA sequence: TGTGCCAGCAGAAACAGGGCAGCTGAAGCTTTCTTT.

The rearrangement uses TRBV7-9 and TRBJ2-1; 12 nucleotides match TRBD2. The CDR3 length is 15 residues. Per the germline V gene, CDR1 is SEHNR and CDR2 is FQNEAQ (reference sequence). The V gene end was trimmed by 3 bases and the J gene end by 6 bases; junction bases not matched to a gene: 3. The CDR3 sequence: CASSFLAGGPNEQFF. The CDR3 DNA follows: TGTGCCAGCAGCTTTCTAGCGGGAGGGCCCAATGAGCAGTTCTTC.

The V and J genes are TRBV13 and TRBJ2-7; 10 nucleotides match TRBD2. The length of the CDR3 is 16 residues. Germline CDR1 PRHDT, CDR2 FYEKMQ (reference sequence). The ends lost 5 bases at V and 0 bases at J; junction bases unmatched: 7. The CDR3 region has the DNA TGTGCCAGCAGCATTCTAGCGGGGGTGAGCTCCTACGAGCAGTACTTC. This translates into CASSILAGVSSYEQYF.

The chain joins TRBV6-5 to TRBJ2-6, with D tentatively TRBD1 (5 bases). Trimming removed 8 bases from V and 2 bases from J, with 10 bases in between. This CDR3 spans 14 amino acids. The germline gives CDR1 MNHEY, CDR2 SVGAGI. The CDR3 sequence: CASGQGPGANVLTF. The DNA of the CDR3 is TGTGCCAGCGGCCAGGGCCCTGGGGCCAACGTCCTGACTTTC.

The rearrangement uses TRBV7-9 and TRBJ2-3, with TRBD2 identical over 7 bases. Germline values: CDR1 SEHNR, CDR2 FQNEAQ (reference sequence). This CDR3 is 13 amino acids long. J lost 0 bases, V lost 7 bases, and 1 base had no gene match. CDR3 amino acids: CASTAGSTDTQYF. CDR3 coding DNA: TGTGCCAGCACAGCGGGGAGCACAGATACGCAGTATTTT.